This passage covers 19 T cell receptor beta chains from one sample sequenced in a study of Ad26.COV2.S vaccination and SARS-CoV-2 variants. Sample treatment: 15 to 20 received Ad26.COV2.S at low or high dose, single or two shots; about 5 received placebo; per-sample allocation not given. After the first vaccine or placebo injection, samples were drawn on day 63. Some clones are missing from TCRdb's copy, which holds only in-frame ones; the method was immunoSEQ multiplex PCR. Found here are about 680,000 clones, roughly 90% of them singletons; the top ten hold approximately 1.5%. Specimen: peripheral blood, collected in a trial of Ad26.COV2.S vaccine versus placebo. The receptors stem from a person between 18 and 65 years old who received the Ad26.COV2.S COVID-19 vaccine or a placebo.

The genes are TRBV19 and TRBJ2-3, with 9 bases lining up with TRBD1. This CDR3 contains 16 residues. J gave up 1 base and V 10 bases, and 12 bases lay outside the gene matches. The V gene's germline CDR1 is LNHDA and CDR2 SQIVND (reference sequence). Here the CDR3 reads CATSRGTGYGTDTQYF. The CDR3 DNA sequence: TGTGCCACCTCTAGGGGGACAGGGTATGGCACAGATACGCAGTATTTT.

This clone was seen a few times. This sample also contains other DNA sequences that code for the same CDR3. J is TRBJ2-7 and V is TRBV7-2; no clear D. Per the germline V gene, CDR1 is SGHTA and CDR2 is FQGNSA. The CDR3 totals 14 residues. V was cut by 1 base and J by 1 base, with 8 bases left in between. The CDR3 reads CASSLVVTSYEQYF. Written as DNA, the CDR3 is TGTGCCAGCAGCTTAGTCGTCACTTCCTACGAGCAGTACTTC.

V usage is TRBV7-2 and J usage is TRBJ2-2; D is undetermined. The CDR3 runs to 13 residues. Germline assignment: CDR1 SGHTA and CDR2 FQGNSA. Trimming removed 5 bases at V and 6 bases at J, with 10 bases between. The CDR3 DNA follows: TGTGCCAGCAGCATTAGAAGGGCCGGGGAGCTGTTTTTT. It translates to CASSIRRAGELFF.

The chain combines TRBV27 with TRBJ1-5; D call uncertain. This CDR3 is 10 amino acids long. Germline V gives CDR1 MNHEY, CDR2 SMNVEV (reference sequence). Trimming took off 7 bases at V and 10 bases at J, with 8 bases between the two ends. Here the CDR3 DNA reads TGTGCCAGCATCACCTCTCCCCAGCATTTT. Translating gives CASITSPQHF.

The V and J genes are TRBV5-4 and TRBJ1-2; TRBD1 might be the D (5 bases). The V and J ends lost 4 bases and 1 base respectively, with 14 bases between them. Germline V gene data show CDR1 as SGHNT and CDR2 as YYREEE (reference sequence). The CDR3 loop spans 15 amino acids. CDR3 sequence: CASSGRDRSNYGYTF. In DNA form, the CDR3 reads TGTGCCAGCAGCGGCCGGGACCGAAGTAACTATGGCTACACCTTC.

This chain links TRBV4-1 with TRBJ2-2; D call uncertain. The germline V and J ends were trimmed by 2 bases and 6 bases, with 4 bases remaining between them. The CDR3 runs to 12 residues. Germline values: CDR1 MGHRA, CDR2 YSYEKL. The CDR3 reads CASSQLPGELFF. The CDR3 DNA reads as TGCGCCAGCAGCCAACTGCCCGGGGAGCTGTTTTTT.

V is TRBV10-3 and J is TRBJ2-1; D tentatively reads TRBD1 or TRBD2 (6 bases each). CDR1 and CDR2 (germline): ENHRY, SYGVKD. The CDR3 spans 13 residues. V was cut by 6 bases and J by 3 bases, with 9 bases left in between. The CDR3 here is CAIRRGDYNEQFF. The CDR3 coding sequence is TGTGCCATCAGGAGGGGGGACTACAATGAGCAGTTCTTC.

This chain links TRBV5-1 with TRBJ2-7, with unresolved D. Germline V gene lookup returns CDR1 SGHRS and CDR2 YFSETQ. The CDR3 runs to 14 residues. V lost 1 base and J 0 bases, leaving 8 bases between the germline ends. CDR3 DNA: TGCGCCAGCAGCTTGTCCGTTAGCTCCTACGAGCAGTACTTC. Translated, it gives CASSLSVSSYEQYF.

The chain couples TRBV9 to TRBJ1-5; D gene ambiguous. CDR3 length: 13 residues. Trimming cost V 3 bases and J 5 bases, with 9 bases left between them. Germline V gene lookup returns CDR1 SGDLS and CDR2 YYNGEE. This CDR3 is CASSDTPYQPQHF. The CDR3 DNA reads as TGTGCCAGCAGCGACACACCGTATCAGCCCCAGCATTTT.

V gene TRBV19 combines with J gene TRBJ2-2, with D possibly matching TRBD2 (6 bases). The CDR3 is 15 amino acids. Germline lookup yields CDR1 LNHDA and CDR2 SQIVND (reference sequence). V was cut by 3 bases and J by 4 bases, with 12 bases left in between. Written as DNA, the CDR3 is TGTGCCAGTAGTATCTCGGACTATCCCACCGGGGAGCTGTTTTTT. This sequence encodes CASSISDYPTGELFF.

The V gene is TRBV5-6, the J gene TRBJ1-1; 7 bases fit TRBD1. This CDR3 contains 14 residues. V lost 4 bases and J lost 10; bases outside the gene matches: 13. Germline V gene data show CDR1 as SGHDT and CDR2 as YYEEEE. This CDR3 reads CASSVDRVGRRAFF. The CDR3 nucleotides read TGTGCCAGCAGCGTCGACAGGGTCGGACGGCGAGCTTTCTTT.

The chain is built from TRBV6-6 and TRBJ1-2; D is possibly TRBD1 (5 bases). Germline V gene sequence: CDR1 MNHNY, CDR2 SVGAGI (reference sequence). The V and J ends lost 6 bases and 6 bases respectively, with 11 bases between them. The CDR3 spans 12 residues. CDR3 loop: CASRTGPDGYTF. The CDR3 region has the DNA TGTGCCAGCAGAACGGGGCCGGATGGCTACACCTTC.

The CDR3 spells CASSPPGQVTTGELFF. The CDR3 DNA reads TGTGCCAGCAGCCCTCCGGGACAGGTGACCACCGGGGAGCTGTTTTTT. This rearrangement joins TRBV7-9 to TRBJ2-2; the match to TRBD1 covers 8 bases. The CDR3 length is 16 residues. V lost 5 bases, J lost 4 bases, and 9 bases stayed unmatched. The germline CDR1 and CDR2 sequences are SEHNR and FQNEAQ (reference sequence).

The CDR3 DNA sequence: TGTGCCAGCAGGCCCTCCAAGACCGGGGAGCTGTTTTTT. It specifies CASRPSKTGELFF. The V gene is TRBV25-1, the J gene TRBJ2-2; D ambiguous. CDR3 length: 13 residues. Germline-derived CDR1 and CDR2 are MGHDK and SYGVNS. V lost 6 bases, J lost 5 bases, and 10 bases lay in between.

This clone has a single count. The chain links TRBV10-3 to TRBJ1-6; D uncertain. Germline CDR1 is ENHRY and CDR2 is SYGVKD. V lost 3 bases and J lost 5, with 14 bases in between. The CDR3 loop spans 16 amino acids. CDR3 DNA: TGTGCCATCAGTGAAGTAATCACAGCGAATAATTCACCCCTCCACTTT. Protein: CAISEVITANNSPLHF.

The V and J genes are TRBV11-3 and TRBJ2-3, with D possibly being TRBD1 (6 bases). This CDR3 region has 14 residues. CDR1 and CDR2 from the germline V gene are SGHNT and YENEEA. The V end was cut by 5 bases, the J end by 1 base, with 10 bases between. The CDR3 DNA is TGTGCCAGCAGCCAGAGACAGGGCACAGATACGCAGTATTTT. This sequence encodes CASSQRQGTDTQYF.

The chain combines TRBV6-5 with TRBJ2-1; a possible D gene is TRBD1 (6 bases). This CDR3 is 15 amino acids long. Trimming removed 6 bases from V and 2 bases from J, with 14 bases in between. In germline, CDR1 is MNHEY, CDR2 SVGAGI. This CDR3 is CASRDSGTTYNEQFF. DNA of the CDR3: TGTGCCAGCAGAGATTCCGGGACAACCTACAATGAGCAGTTCTTC.

The gene calls are TRBV2 and TRBJ2-5, with a possible D match to TRBD2 (5 bases). The germline V gene has CDR1 SNHLY and CDR2 FYNNEI. Trimming took 6 bases from V and 4 from J, leaving 9 bases between them. The CDR3 runs 12 residues. In DNA, the CDR3 is TGTGCCAGCAGGCTAGAGGGAGAGACCCAGTACTTC. Its translation: CASRLEGETQYF.

CDR3 loop: CASSHGGAETYNEQFF. CDR3 nucleotides: TGTGCCAGCAGCCACGGAGGTGCGGAGACTTACAATGAGCAGTTCTTC. The rearrangement joins TRBV7-2 to TRBJ2-1; tentative D call: TRBD2 (5 bases). The CDR3 runs 16 residues. Germline CDR1 SGHTA, CDR2 FQGNSA. The germline V and J ends were trimmed by 5 bases and 4 bases, with 18 bases remaining between them.